A single TCR beta chain is shown here with its context. These data come from a study of CD8+ T cells in alopecia areata. Overall study context: Tofacitinib administration to treated patients was oral, at 5 to 10 mg twice daily. Severity in treated patients was scored by percentage of scalp area affected.

The sequencing template was cDNA reverse transcribed from extracted RNA. TCRdb keeps only in-frame clones here, not all; method: immunoSEQ multiplex PCR. In the table there are approximately 170,000 clones, 55% to 75% of which are singletons. Germline V gene lookup returns CDR1 MNHEY and CDR2 SMNVEV (reference sequence). CDR3 length equals 13 residues. The V and J ends lost 5 bases and 4 bases respectively, with 11 bases between them. Treatment given: oral pan-JAK inhibitor, 5-10 mg twice daily. Sequenced here: CD4+ T cells sorted from blood, sampled at week 24, from a patient treated with tofacitinib. The sequence came from a human donor with alopecia areata. The V call is TRBV27, the J call TRBJ2-5; D uncertain. The CDR3 loop is CASSTRPGETQYF. The CDR3 nucleotides read TGTGCCAGCAGTACACGACCCGGAGAGACCCAGTACTTC.